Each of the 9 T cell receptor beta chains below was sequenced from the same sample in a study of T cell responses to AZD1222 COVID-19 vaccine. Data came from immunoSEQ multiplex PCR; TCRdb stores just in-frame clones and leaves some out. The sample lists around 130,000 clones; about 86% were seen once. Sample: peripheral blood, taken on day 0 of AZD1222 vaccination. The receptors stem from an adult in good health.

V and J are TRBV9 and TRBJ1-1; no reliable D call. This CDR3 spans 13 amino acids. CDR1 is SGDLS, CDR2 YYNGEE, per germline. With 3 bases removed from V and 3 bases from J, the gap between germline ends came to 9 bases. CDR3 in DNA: TGTGCCAGCAGCGGGACCTACGACACTGAAGCTTTCTTT. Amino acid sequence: CASSGTYDTEAFF. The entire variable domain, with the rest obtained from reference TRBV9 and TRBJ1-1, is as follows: DSGVTQTPKHLITATGQRVTLRCSPRSGDLSVYWYQQSLDQGLQFLIQYYNGEERAKGNILERFSAQQFPDLHSELNLSSLELGDSALYFCASSGTYDTEAFFGQGTRLTVV.

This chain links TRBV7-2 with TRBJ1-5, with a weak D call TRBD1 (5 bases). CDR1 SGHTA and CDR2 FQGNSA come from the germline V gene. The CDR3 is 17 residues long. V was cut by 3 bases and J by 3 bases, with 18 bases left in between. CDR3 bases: TGTGCCAGCAGCTTGTTTCCCTCCGAGGGGTCCAATCAGCCCCAGCATTTT. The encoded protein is CASSLFPSEGSNQPQHF. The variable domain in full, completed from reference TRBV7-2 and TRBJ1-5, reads GAGVSQSPSNKVTEKGKDVELRCDPISGHTALYWYRQSLGQGLEFLIYFQGNSAPDKSGLPSDRFSAERTGGSVSTLTIQRTQQEDSAVYLCASSLFPSEGSNQPQHFGDGTRLSIL.

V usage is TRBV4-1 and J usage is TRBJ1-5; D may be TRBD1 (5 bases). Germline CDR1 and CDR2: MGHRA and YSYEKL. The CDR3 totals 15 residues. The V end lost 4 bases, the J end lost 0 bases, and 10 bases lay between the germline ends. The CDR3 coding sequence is TGCGCCAGCAGCCTCGGGGGATATAGCAATCAGCCCCAGCATTTT. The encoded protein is CASSLGGYSNQPQHF.

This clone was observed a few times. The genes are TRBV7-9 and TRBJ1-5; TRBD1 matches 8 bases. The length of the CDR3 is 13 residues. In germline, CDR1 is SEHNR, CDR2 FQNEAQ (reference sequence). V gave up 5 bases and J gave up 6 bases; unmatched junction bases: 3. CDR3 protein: CASSQDRVQPQHF. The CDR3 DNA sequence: TGTGCCAGCAGCCAGGACAGGGTTCAGCCCCAGCATTTT. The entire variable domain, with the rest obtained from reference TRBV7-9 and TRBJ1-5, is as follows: DTGVSQNPRHKITKRGQNVTFRCDPISEHNRLYWYRQTLGQGPEFLTYFQNEAQLEKSRLLSDRFSAERPKGSFSTLEIQRTEQGDSAMYLCASSQDRVQPQHFGDGTRLSIL.

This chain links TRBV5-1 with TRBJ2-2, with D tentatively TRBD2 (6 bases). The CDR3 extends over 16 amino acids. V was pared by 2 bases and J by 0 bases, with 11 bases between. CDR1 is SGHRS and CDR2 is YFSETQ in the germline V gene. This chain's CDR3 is CASSLVSGPNTGELFF. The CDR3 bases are TGCGCCAGCAGCTTAGTTAGCGGCCCGAACACCGGGGAGCTGTTTTTT. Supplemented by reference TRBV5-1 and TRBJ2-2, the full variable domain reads KAGVTQTPRYLIKTRGQQVTLSCSPISGHRSVSWYQQTPGQGLQFLFEYFSETQRNKGNFPGRFSGRQFSNSRSEMNVSTLELGDSALYLCASSLVSGPNTGELFFGEGSRLTVL.

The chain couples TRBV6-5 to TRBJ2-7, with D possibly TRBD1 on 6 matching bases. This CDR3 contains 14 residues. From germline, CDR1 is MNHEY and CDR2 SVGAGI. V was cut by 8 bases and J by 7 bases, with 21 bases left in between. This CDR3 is CASAPPGQLGEQYF. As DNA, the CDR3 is TGTGCCAGCGCCCCGCCGGGACAACTGGGAGAGCAGTACTTC.

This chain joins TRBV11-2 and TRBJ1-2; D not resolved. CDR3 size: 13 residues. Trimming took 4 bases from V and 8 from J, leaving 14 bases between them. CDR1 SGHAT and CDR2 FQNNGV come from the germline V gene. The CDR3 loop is CASSSDQEGGYTF. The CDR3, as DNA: TGTGCCAGCAGCTCCGACCAAGAGGGAGGCTACACCTTC.

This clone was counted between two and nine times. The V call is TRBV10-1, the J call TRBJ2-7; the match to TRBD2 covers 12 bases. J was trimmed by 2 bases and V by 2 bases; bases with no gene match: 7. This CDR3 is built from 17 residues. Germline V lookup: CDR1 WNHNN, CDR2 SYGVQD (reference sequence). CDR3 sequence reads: CASSEHNRTSGTYEQYF. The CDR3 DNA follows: TGCGCCAGCAGTGAGCATAATAGGACTAGCGGGACCTACGAGCAGTACTTC.

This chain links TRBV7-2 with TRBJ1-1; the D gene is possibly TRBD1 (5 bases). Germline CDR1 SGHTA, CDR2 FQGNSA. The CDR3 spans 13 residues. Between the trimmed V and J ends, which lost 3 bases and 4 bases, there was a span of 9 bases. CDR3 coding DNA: TGTGCCAGCAGCTTTGGGGGAAGCACTGAAGCTTTCTTT. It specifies CASSFGGSTEAFF. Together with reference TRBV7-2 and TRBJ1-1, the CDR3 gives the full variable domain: GAGVSQSPSNKVTEKGKDVELRCDPISGHTALYWYRQSLGQGLEFLIYFQGNSAPDKSGLPSDRFSAERTGGSVSTLTIQRTQQEDSAVYLCASSFGGSTEAFFGQGTRLTVV.